This record concerns one TCR beta chain sequence. The antigen is unknown. Sequenced by immunoSEQ multiplex PCR; TCRdb stores in-frame clones only, minus some. The table lists 45,000 or so clones, around 94% of them singletons, with around 3% in the top ten. This entry comes from a study of T cells after posttransplantation cyclophosphamide. Study observations and caveats: TRB clonality was highly associated with recipient CMV seropositivity and reactivation.

Sequenced input: PBMCs. This clonotype originated in a woman aged 50 to 60 in good health and a related stem cell transplant donor.

The CDR3 here is CASSPMGAWDTGELFF. In nucleotides, the CDR3 is TGTGCCAGTAGCCCCATGGGGGCGTGGGACACCGGGGAGCTGTTTTTT. The chain couples TRBV19 to TRBJ2-2; D may be TRBD1 (6 bases). V was shortened by 6 bases and J by 3 bases, with 17 bases between the two germline ends. There are 16 residues in the CDR3. Germline assignment: CDR1 LNHDA and CDR2 SQIVND (reference sequence).